The 23 T cell receptor beta chains below were found in one sample sequenced in a study of control samples from healthy donors and cancer patients. Produced via immunoSEQ multiplex PCR; TCRdb's table is partial and in-frame only. The sample consists of about 100,000 clones, roughly 87% of them appearing once. Sequenced sample: blood. Receptor source: a woman in her forties or fifties in good health.

The chain uses TRBV27 and TRBJ2-3, with 11 positions matching TRBD2. With V trimmed by 5 bases and J by 2 bases, 3 bases remained unmatched. The CDR3 has 15 residues. CDR1 MNHEY and CDR2 SMNVEV come from the germline V gene (reference sequence). The CDR3 DNA reads TGTGCCAGCAGTATGGGACTAGCGGCCACAGATACGCAGTATTTT. Its protein is CASSMGLAATDTQYF.

The chain couples TRBV5-1 to TRBJ2-3; TRBD2 aligns across 13 bases. This CDR3 region has 17 residues. Germline trimming cut 4 bases from V and 6 bases from J; bases unmatched to any gene: 11. Germline V gene lookup returns CDR1 SGHRS and CDR2 YFSETQ. CDR3 DNA sequence: TGCGCCAGCAGCGTGCCAACTAGCGGGAGGGCCCGGGATACGCAGTATTTT. This codes for CASSVPTSGRARDTQYF.

The J gene is TRBJ2-5, the V gene TRBV11-2, with 9 bases matching TRBD1. This CDR3 is built from 16 residues. The V segment lost 4 bases and the J segment 5 bases; nucleotides outside the gene matches: 11. Germline V CDR1 and CDR2: SGHAT, FQNNGV. CDR3 coding DNA: TGTGCCAGCAGCTCCCACACAGGGGGCGAGGGGGAGACCCAGTACTTC. It translates to CASSSHTGGEGETQYF.

This clone appeared a single time. The V gene is TRBV24-1, the J gene TRBJ2-1, with D perhaps TRBD2 (7 bases). Looked up from germline, CDR1 is KGHDR and CDR2 is SFDVKD. There are 14 residues in the CDR3. V lost 5 bases and J 5 bases, leaving 12 bases between the germline ends. CDR3 coding DNA: TGTGCCACCAGTGCTACAGGGAGGGACAATGAGCAGTTCTTC. This sequence encodes CATSATGRDNEQFF.

There are a few counts of this clone. Other DNA sequences in this specimen translate into the identical CDR3. The chain couples TRBV18 to TRBJ1-3; D not certain. This CDR3 has 11 residues. Between the trimmed V and J ends, which lost 6 bases and 5 bases, there was a span of 5 bases. Germline V gene data show CDR1 as KGHSH and CDR2 as LQKENI. In DNA, the CDR3 is TGTGCCAGCTCTGACCGAAACACCATATATTTT. Its protein is CASSDRNTIYF. The full variable domain, in which reference TRBV18 and TRBJ1-3 provide the parts outside the CDR3, is NAGVMQNPRHLVRRRGQEARLRCSPMKGHSHVYWYRQLPEEGLKFMVYLQKENIIDESGMPKERFSAEFPKEGPSILRIQQVVRGDSAAYFCASSDRNTIYFGEGSWLTVV.

The gene calls are TRBV7-6 and TRBJ1-5, with a tentative D call TRBD1 (5 bases). The CDR3 length is 15 residues. Trimming pared 5 bases from V and 3 bases from J, leaving 14 bases between. CDR1 is SGHVS, CDR2 FNYEAQ, per germline. The DNA of the CDR3 is TGTGCCAGCAGCCCGGGGGTAGTCCACAATCAGCCCCAGCATTTT. Translated: CASSPGVVHNQPQHF.

V and J are TRBV25-1 and TRBJ1-2; TRBD1 agrees at 7 bases. Germline CDR1 reads MGHDK; CDR2 reads SYGVNS. V lost 7 bases to trimming and J lost 5 bases; unmatched junction nucleotides: 7. The CDR3 runs 13 residues. In nucleotides, the CDR3 is TGTGCCAGCAAACCTGGGACAGCTTATGGCTACACCTTC. It codes for CASKPGTAYGYTF.

This clone has only a few counts. This chain uses TRBV11-2 with TRBJ2-7, with D possibly matching TRBD2 (6 bases). V gave up 1 base and J gave up 4 bases, with 17 bases separating them. Germline lookup yields CDR1 SGHAT and CDR2 FQNNGV. CDR3 size: 16 residues. CDR3: CASSLAGGLSRYEQYV. For the CDR3, the DNA is TGTGCCAGCAGCTTAGCCGGGGGACTTTCCCGTTACGAGCAGTACGTC.

V and J are TRBV29-1 and TRBJ1-1, with TRBD1 as a possible D gene (6 bases). Germline assignment: CDR1 SQVTM and CDR2 ANQGSEA. The CDR3 contains 14 residues. V dropped 4 bases and J dropped 4 bases, with 16 bases sitting between them. The CDR3 bases are TGCAGCGTTGCCGAATCAGGGGAGGTCACTGAAGCTTTCTTT. Translation gives CSVAESGEVTEAFF.

This clone was counted between two and nine times. The chain is built from TRBV5-4 and TRBJ2-5; 10 bases are shared with TRBD2. J gave up 3 bases and V 4 bases, and 3 bases lay outside the gene matches. The CDR3 contains 14 residues. Per germline, CDR1 SGHNT and CDR2 YYREEE (reference sequence). CDR3 protein: CASSGTSVKETQYF. The CDR3 DNA reads as TGTGCCAGCAGCGGGACTAGCGTGAAAGAGACCCAGTACTTC.

This rearrangement joins TRBV3-1 (or the pseudogene TRBV3-2) to TRBJ1-2; TRBD1 agrees at 9 bases. The V and J ends lost 2 bases and 4 bases, in that order; junction bases with no gene match: 5. This CDR3 contains 15 residues. In germline, CDR1 is LGHDT, CDR2 YNNKEL (reference sequence). CDR3 amino acids: CASSQTGTGPYGYTF. The CDR3 region has the DNA TGTGCCAGCAGCCAAACCGGGACAGGGCCCTATGGCTACACCTTC.

The V call is TRBV12-3 or TRBV12-4, the J call TRBJ1-1; D is uncertain. The CDR3 has 13 amino acids. The V gene lost 6 bases and the J gene lost 3 bases, with 11 bases spanning the gap. CDR3 coding DNA: TGTGCCAGCAGGGCGATTGTGGACACTGAAGCTTTCTTT. Amino acids: CASRAIVDTEAFF.

The rearrangement uses TRBV7-8 and TRBJ1-4, with unresolved D. V lost 4 bases, J lost 3 bases, and 12 bases lay in between. This CDR3 has 15 amino acids. Germline CDR1 is SGHVS and CDR2 is FQNEAQ. The CDR3 spells CASSSNSLANEKLFF. In nucleotides, the CDR3 is TGTGCCAGCAGCTCAAACAGCCTAGCTAATGAAAAACTGTTTTTT.

The V gene is TRBV12-1, the J gene TRBJ2-5; TRBD2 is taken as the D call from the table, unchecked against the DNA. TRBV12-1 corresponds to a pseudogene. The CDR3 consists of 17 residues. The CDR3 sequence is CASTPITEAGSKETQYF. The CDR3 coding sequence is TGTGCCAGCACCCCGATTACTGAGGCGGGTTCCAAAGAGACCCAGTACTTC.

The chain is built from TRBV7-8 and TRBJ2-3; 8 bases are a match to TRBD2. Germline V gene lookup returns CDR1 SGHVS and CDR2 FQNEAQ. V dropped 2 bases and J dropped 4; count of bases not matched to a gene: 5. CDR3 length: 15 residues. The CDR3 spells CASSLRGLGPDTQYF. The CDR3 DNA sequence: TGTGCCAGCAGCTTACGGGGACTAGGGCCAGATACGCAGTATTTT.

The chain couples TRBV29-1 to TRBJ2-6; TRBD2 is a possible D gene (5 bases). CDR3 length equals 15 residues. V was pared by 3 bases and J by 0 bases, with 9 bases between. CDR1 is SQVTM and CDR2 is ANQGSEA in the germline V gene. CDR3 region: CSVEGVNSGANVLTF. DNA for the CDR3: TGCAGCGTTGAGGGAGTCAACTCTGGGGCCAACGTCCTGACTTTC.

The chain joins TRBV6-5 to TRBJ2-7; TRBD1 matches at 7 bases. V trimming: 6 bases; J trimming: 7 bases; junction bases outside the gene matches: 3. Germline CDR1 reads MNHEY; CDR2 reads SVGAGI. This CDR3 is 11 amino acids long. CDR3 nucleotide sequence: TGTGCCAGCAGACGACAGGGAGAGCAGTACTTC. Its translation: CASRRQGEQYF.

This sequence joins TRBV6-4 and TRBJ2-3; the match to TRBD2 covers 8 bases. Germline CDR1 is MRHNA and CDR2 is SNTAGT. The CDR3 length is 14 residues. With V trimmed by 5 bases and J by 5 bases, 6 bases remained unmatched. CDR3: CASSSAGAKDTQYF. CDR3 nucleotide sequence: TGTGCCAGCAGTTCAGCGGGGGCGAAAGATACGCAGTATTTT.

The J gene is TRBJ1-6, the V gene TRBV6-6, with no clear D. The CDR3 contains 15 residues. CDR1 and CDR2 (germline): MNHNY, SVGAGI (reference sequence). With 2 bases removed from V and 9 bases from J, the gap between germline ends came to 14 bases. The CDR3 DNA follows: TGTGCCAGCAGTTACAAGGGCGACTTTAGTTCACCCCTCCACTTT. Its protein product is CASSYKGDFSSPLHF.

V and J are TRBV18 and TRBJ1-2; maybe TRBD1 (6 bases). V was trimmed by 8 bases and J by 5 bases, leaving 18 bases between them. Germline-derived CDR1 and CDR2 are KGHSH and LQKENI. The CDR3 has 14 residues. CDR3 coding DNA: TGTGCCAGCCGAGATGGGGGCTCTATGTATGGCTACACCTTC. It is translated as CASRDGGSMYGYTF.

The CDR3 here is CASSKGLAGGPIDEQFF. CDR3 bases: TGTGCCAGCAGCAAGGGACTAGCGGGAGGGCCGATCGATGAGCAGTTCTTC. The genes are TRBV11-2 and TRBJ2-1; 16 bases fit TRBD2. V trimming: 5 bases; J trimming: 8 bases; junction bases outside the gene matches: 9. Germline values: CDR1 SGHAT, CDR2 FQNNGV. The CDR3 runs 17 residues. Drawing the rest from reference TRBV11-2 and TRBJ2-1, the complete variable domain is EAGVAQSPRYKIIEKRQSVAFWCNPISGHATLYWYQQILGQGPKLLIQFQNNGVVDDSQLPKDRFSAERLKGVDSTLKIQPAKLEDSAVYLCASSKGLAGGPIDEQFFGPGTRLTVL.

V gene TRBV2 combines with J gene TRBJ2-1; 9 bases fit TRBD2. V dropped 4 bases and J dropped 5; count of bases not matched to a gene: 0. Germline assignment: CDR1 SNHLY and CDR2 FYNNEI. The CDR3 has 13 amino acids. CDR3 DNA: TGTGCCAGCAGTGGCGGGGGGGACAATGAGCAGTTCTTC. Residues: CASSGGGDNEQFF.

This sequence joins TRBV11-2 and TRBJ2-7, with D uncertain. This CDR3 has 12 amino acids. The V and J ends lost 3 bases and 6 bases respectively, with 9 bases between them. Germline CDR1 reads SGHAT; CDR2 reads FQNNGV. The CDR3: CASSFLTREQYV. The CDR3 DNA sequence: TGTGCCAGCAGCTTTTTAACCCGCGAGCAGTACGTC.